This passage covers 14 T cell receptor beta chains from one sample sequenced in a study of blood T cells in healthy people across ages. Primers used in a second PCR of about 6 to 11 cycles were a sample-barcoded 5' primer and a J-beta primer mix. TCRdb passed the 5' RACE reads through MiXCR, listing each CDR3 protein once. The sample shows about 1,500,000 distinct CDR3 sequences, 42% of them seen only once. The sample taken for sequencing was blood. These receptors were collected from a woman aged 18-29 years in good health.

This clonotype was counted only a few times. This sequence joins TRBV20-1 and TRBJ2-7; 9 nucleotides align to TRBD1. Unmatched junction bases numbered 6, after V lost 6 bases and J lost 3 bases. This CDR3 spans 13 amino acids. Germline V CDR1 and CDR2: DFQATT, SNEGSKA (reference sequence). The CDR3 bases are TGCAGTGCACGGACAGGGGAGGGCTACGAGCAGTACTTC. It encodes CSARTGEGYEQYF.

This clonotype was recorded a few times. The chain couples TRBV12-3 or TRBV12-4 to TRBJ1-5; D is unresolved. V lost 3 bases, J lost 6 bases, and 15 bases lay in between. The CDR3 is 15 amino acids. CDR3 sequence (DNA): TGTGCCAGCAGTTTTGGGGTCCCTGAACGTCAGCCCCAGCATTTT. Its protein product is CASSFGVPERQPQHF.

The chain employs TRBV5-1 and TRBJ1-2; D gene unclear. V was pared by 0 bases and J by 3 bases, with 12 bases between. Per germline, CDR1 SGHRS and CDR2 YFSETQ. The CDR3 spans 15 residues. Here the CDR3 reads CASSLDGLGYYGYTF. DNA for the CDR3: TGCGCCAGCAGCTTGGATGGTCTGGGCTACTATGGCTACACCTTC. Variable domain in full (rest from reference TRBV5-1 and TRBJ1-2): KAGVTQTPRYLIKTRGQQVTLSCSPISGHRSVSWYQQTPGQGLQFLFEYFSETQRNKGNFPGRFSGRQFSNSRSEMNVSTLELGDSALYLCASSLDGLGYYGYTFGSGTRLTVV.

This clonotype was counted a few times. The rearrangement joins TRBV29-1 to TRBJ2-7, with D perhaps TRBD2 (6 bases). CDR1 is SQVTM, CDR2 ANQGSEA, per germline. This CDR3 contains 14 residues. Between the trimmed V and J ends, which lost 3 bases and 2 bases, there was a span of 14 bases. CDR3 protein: CSVEGPGAAYEQYF. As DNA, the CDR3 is TGCAGCGTTGAGGGTCCGGGAGCTGCCTACGAGCAGTACTTC.

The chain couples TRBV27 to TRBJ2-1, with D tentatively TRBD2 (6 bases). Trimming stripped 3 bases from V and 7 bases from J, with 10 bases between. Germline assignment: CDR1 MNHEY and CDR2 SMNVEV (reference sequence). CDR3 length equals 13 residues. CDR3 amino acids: CASSFGTWNEQFF. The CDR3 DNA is TGTGCCAGCAGTTTCGGGACTTGGAATGAGCAGTTCTTC.

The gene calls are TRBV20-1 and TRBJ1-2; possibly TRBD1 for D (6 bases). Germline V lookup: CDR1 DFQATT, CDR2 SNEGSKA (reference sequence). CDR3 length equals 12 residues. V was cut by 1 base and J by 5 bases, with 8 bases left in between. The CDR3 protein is CSARGTAYGYTF. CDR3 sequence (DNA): TGCAGTGCTAGAGGGACAGCTTATGGCTACACCTTC.

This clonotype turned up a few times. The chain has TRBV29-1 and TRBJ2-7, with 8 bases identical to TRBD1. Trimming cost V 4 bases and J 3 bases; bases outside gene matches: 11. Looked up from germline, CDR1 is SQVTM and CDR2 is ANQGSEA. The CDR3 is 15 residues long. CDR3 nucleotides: TGCAGCGTTGGGGGTGTCGGGACAGGCCTCTACGAGCAGTACTTC. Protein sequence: CSVGGVGTGLYEQYF.

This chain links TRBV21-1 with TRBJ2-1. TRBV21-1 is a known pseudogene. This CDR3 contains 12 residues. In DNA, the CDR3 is TGTGCCAGCAGCAAACGGTCCAATGAGCAGTTCTTC. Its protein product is CASSKRSNEQFF.

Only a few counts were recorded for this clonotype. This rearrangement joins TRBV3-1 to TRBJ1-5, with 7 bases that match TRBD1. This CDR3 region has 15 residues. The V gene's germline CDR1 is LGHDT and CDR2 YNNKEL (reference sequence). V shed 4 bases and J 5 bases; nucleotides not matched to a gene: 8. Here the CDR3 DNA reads TGTGCCAGCAGCCGCCGGGGACAGCGACATCAGCCCCAGCATTTT. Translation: CASSRRGQRHQPQHF. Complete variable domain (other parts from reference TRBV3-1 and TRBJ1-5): DTAVSQTPKYLVTQMGNDKSIKCEQNLGHDTMYWYKQDSKKFLKIMFSYNNKELIINETVPNRFSPKSPDKAHLNLHINSLELGDSAVYFCASSRRGQRHQPQHFGDGTRLSIL.

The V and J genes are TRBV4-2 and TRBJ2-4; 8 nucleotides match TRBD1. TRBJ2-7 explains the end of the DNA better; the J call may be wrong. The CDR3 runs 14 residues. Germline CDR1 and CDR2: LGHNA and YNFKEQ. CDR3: CASSQESGGCEQYF. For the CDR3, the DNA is TGTGCCAGCAGCCAAGAGTCAGGGGGCTGCGAGCAGTACTTC.

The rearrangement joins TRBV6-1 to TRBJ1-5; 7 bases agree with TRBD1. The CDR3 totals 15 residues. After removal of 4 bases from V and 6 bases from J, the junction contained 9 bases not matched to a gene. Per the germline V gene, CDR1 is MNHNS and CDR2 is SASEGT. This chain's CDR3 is CASSGRQGVGQPQHF. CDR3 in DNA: TGTGCCAGCAGTGGAAGGCAGGGGGTTGGTCAGCCCCAGCATTTT.

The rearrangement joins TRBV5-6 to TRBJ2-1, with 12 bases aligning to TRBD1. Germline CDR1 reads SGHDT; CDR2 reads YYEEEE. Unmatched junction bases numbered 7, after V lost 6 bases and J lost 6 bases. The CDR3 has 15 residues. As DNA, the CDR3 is TGTGCCAGCACTATGGGGACAGGGGGCGTCAATGAGCAGTTCTTC. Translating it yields CASTMGTGGVNEQFF.

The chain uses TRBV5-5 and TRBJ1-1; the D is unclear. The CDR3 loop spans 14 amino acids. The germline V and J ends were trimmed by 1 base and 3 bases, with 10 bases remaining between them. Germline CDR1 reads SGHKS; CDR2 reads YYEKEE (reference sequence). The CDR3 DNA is TGTGCCAGCAGCTTGCACCCCGGGGACACTGAAGCTTTCTTT. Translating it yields CASSLHPGDTEAFF.

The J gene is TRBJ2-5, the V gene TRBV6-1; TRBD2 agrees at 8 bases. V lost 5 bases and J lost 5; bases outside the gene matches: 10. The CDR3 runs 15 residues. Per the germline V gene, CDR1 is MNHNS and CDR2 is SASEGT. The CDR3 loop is CASSLVAGLGETQYF. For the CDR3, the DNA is TGTGCCAGCAGTCTAGTAGCGGGACTGGGGGAGACCCAGTACTTC.